This note documents a single T cell receptor (beta chain) sequence. No antigen is known for it. Assay: immunoSEQ multiplex PCR; the TCRdb copy retains only in-frame clones and omits some. The sample consists of over 25,000 clones, 85% of them appearing once. This sample is drawn from a study of tissue T cells after allogeneic stem cell transplantation. Study-wide context: Several unmodified and three CD34-selected T-cell-depleted grafts went to graft-versus-host disease patients. Overall study findings and caveats: Tissue-detected TCR repertoire was only partly captured by blood and spleen T cells. Anatomically similar tissues had similar TCR repertoires within each patient. The patient cohort was small and clinically heterogeneous, with limited sampling depth.

The ends were cut back, 0 bases at V and 5 bases at J, with 8 bases in the middle. CDR1 and CDR2 from the germline V gene are WSHSY and SAAADI. The CDR3 loop spans 14 amino acids. This specimen consisted of blood, obtained before transplantation. This TCR derives from a woman aged 18 to 55 who later had graft-versus-host disease after an allogeneic stem cell transplant. The gene calls are TRBV10-2 and TRBJ1-3, with D unclear. The CDR3 region is CASSESKPRNTIYF. The CDR3 region has the DNA TGCGCCAGCAGTGAGTCGAAGCCGAGAAACACCATATATTTT.